The entry below describes one T cell receptor beta chain. The data were taken from a study of blood T cell repertoires in COVID-19. Study summary: Sources were T cells, B-cell-depleted T cells, or PBMCs; the material itself was cDNA or gDNA.

The assay was immunoSEQ multiplex PCR, and TCRdb's table has in-frame clones only and misses some. The sample lists some 46,000 clones, roughly 87% seen once, with about 16% in the top ten. Specimen: peripheral blood. The TCR sequence derives from a man aged 55 to 70 with active COVID-19.

The CDR3 is CASSRAAGRSYEQYF. The CDR3 bases are TGTGCCAGCAGCCGCGCAGCGGGGCGCTCCTACGAGCAGTACTTC. The chain couples TRBV25-1 to TRBJ2-7; TRBD2 matches at 7 bases. The germline V gene encodes CDR1 MGHDK and CDR2 SYGVNS. V was clipped by 6 bases and J by 0 bases; unmatched bases: 8. The CDR3 has 15 residues.